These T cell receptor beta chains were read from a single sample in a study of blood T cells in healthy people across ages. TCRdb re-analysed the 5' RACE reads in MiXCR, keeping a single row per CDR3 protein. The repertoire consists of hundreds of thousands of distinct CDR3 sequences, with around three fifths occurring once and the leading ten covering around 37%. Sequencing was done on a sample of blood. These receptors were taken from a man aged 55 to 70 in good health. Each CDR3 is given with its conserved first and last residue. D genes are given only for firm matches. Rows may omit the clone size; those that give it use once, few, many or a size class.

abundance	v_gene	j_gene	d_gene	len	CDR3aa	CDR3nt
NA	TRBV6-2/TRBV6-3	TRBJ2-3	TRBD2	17	CASSYAPHLAGTDTQYF	TGTGCCAGCAGTTACGCCCCGCACCTAGCGGGGACAGATACGCAGTATTTT
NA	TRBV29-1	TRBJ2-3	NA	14	CSVEPGTSTDTQYF	TGCAGCGTCGAGCCCGGGACTAGCACAGATACGCAGTATTTT
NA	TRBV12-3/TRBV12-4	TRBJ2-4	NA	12	CASSWDENIQYF	TGTGCCAGCAGTTGGGACGAAAACATTCAGTACTTC
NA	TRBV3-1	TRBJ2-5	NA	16	CASSPLSTFQGETQYF	TGTGCCAGCAGCCCCCTATCGACTTTTCAAGGAGAGACCCAGTACTTC
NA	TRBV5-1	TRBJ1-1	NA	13	CASSSAGRTEAFF	TGCGCCAGCAGCTCGGCAGGGCGCACTGAAGCTTTCTTT
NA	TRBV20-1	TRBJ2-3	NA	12	CSASAEADTQYF	TGCAGTGCCAGCGCGGAGGCCGATACGCAGTATTTT
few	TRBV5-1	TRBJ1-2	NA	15	CASSLMTANKHGYTF	TGCGCCAGCAGCTTGATGACAGCAAATAAGCATGGCTACACCTTC
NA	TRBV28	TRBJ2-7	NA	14	CASSSRWGTYEQYF	TGTGCCAGCAGTAGCCGGTGGGGTACCTACGAGCAGTACTTC
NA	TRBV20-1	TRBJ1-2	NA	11	CSARDIRGYTF	TGCAGTGCTAGAGATATAAGGGGCTACACCTTC
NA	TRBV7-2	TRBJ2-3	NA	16	CASSLGTLPLTDTQYF	TGTGCCAGCAGCTTAGGGACCCTCCCGCTCACAGATACGCAGTATTTT
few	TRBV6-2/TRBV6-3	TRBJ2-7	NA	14	CASRPLGVRDEQYF	TGTGCCAGCAGACCCTTGGGTGTCAGGGACGAGCAGTACTTC
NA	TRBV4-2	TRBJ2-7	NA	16	CASSQEGLGSLYEQYF	TGTGCCAGCAGCCAAGAGGGGTTGGGCAGCCTCTACGAGCAGTACTTC
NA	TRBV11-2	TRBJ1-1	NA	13	CASRGWGEAEAFF	TGTGCCAGCAGGGGGTGGGGAGAGGCTGAAGCTTTCTTT